The 18 T cell receptor beta chains below come from one sample, sequenced in a study of neurological immune-mediated disorders. TCRdb ran MiXCR on the 5' RACE reads and lists one entry per CDR3 protein. The sample lists roughly 29,000 distinct CDR3 sequences, approximately 20% seen once, with 30% in the top ten. Sequencing input: CD4+ T cells from blood. The receptors originated from a man aged 50 to 59 with HTLV-1-associated myelopathy (HAM/TSP).

By share of the sample, this clonotype is medium-sized (0.01 to 0.1%). The CDR3 nucleotides are TGTGCCAGCAGTTTAGCGCTGGGGCAGCCCCAGCATTTT. Encoded protein: CASSLALGQPQHF. The V call is TRBV12-3 or TRBV12-4, the J call TRBJ1-5; no firm D call. The CDR3 loop spans 13 amino acids. Trimming removed 0 bases from V and 7 bases from J, with 7 bases in between.

There are many counts of this clonotype. V gene TRBV10-3 combines with J gene TRBJ2-5; maybe TRBD2 (5 bases). CDR1 is ENHRY, CDR2 SYGVKD, per germline. Trimming stripped 6 bases from V and 5 bases from J, with 10 bases between. The CDR3 totals 12 residues. As DNA, the CDR3 is TGTGCCATCAGAGGCACGGGGGAGACCCAGTACTTC. Translated, it gives CAIRGTGETQYF.

CDR3 sequence (DNA): TGCAGCGGGGGATCATCGGGGACCGGGGAGCTGTTTTTT. Protein sequence: CSGGSSGTGELFF. The J gene is TRBJ2-2, the V gene TRBV29-1; a weak D match, TRBD2 (5 bases). Trimming left V 7 bases short and J 5 bases short, with 14 bases between. From germline, CDR1 is SQVTM and CDR2 ANQGSEA. CDR3 length: 13 residues.

This clonotype was observed at least ten times. The rearrangement uses TRBV10-3 and TRBJ1-5; D ambiguous. The CDR3 length is 13 residues. The V gene lost 11 bases and the J gene lost 6 bases, with 17 bases spanning the gap. In germline, CDR1 is ENHRY, CDR2 SYGVKD. The CDR3, as DNA: TGTGCCTCCCGGGCCGAGGAGGGTCAGCCCCAGCATTTT. Residues: CASRAEEGQPQHF.

This clonotype was counted at least ten times. The chain has TRBV10-3 and TRBJ2-3, with D possibly matching TRBD2 (6 bases). CDR1 and CDR2 from the germline V gene are ENHRY and SYGVKD. The V end was cut by 10 bases, the J end by 2 bases, with 13 bases between. CDR3 size: 13 residues. CDR3 DNA sequence: TGTGCCACCCGGGGGTCAGTCACAGATACGCAGTATTTT. Translation: CATRGSVTDTQYF.

This clonotype has a count of ten or more. This chain uses TRBV7-2 with TRBJ1-3; the D is unclear. V lost 5 bases, J lost 0 bases, and 5 bases lay in between. Looked up from germline, CDR1 is SGHTA and CDR2 is FQGNSA. CDR3 size: 13 residues. CDR3 DNA sequence: TGTGCCAGCAGCGTGGGCTCTGGAAACACCATATATTTT. This sequence encodes CASSVGSGNTIYF.

This clonotype was counted a single time. The V call is TRBV5-1, the J call TRBJ2-3, with 9 bases fitting TRBD1. J gave up 6 bases and V 0 bases, and 5 bases lay outside the gene matches. CDR1 and CDR2 from the germline V gene are SGHRS and YFSETQ. The CDR3 extends over 15 amino acids. As DNA, the CDR3 is TGCGCCAGCAGCTTGGTTCCACAGGGGGCGGATACGCAGTATTTT. Amino acids: CASSLVPQGADTQYF.

The chain recombines TRBV18 with TRBJ2-7; 7 nucleotides line up with TRBD1. The germline gives CDR1 KGHSH, CDR2 LQKENI. The V and J ends lost 3 bases and 2 bases, in that order; junction bases with no gene match: 1. CDR3 length equals 13 residues. CDR3 nucleotide sequence: TGTGCCAGCTCACCGCAGGGGGCCTACGAGCAGTACTTC. This codes for CASSPQGAYEQYF.

V and J are TRBV20-1 and TRBJ1-2; no clear D gene. The CDR3 is made up of 13 amino acids. The germline gives CDR1 DFQATT, CDR2 SNEGSKA (reference sequence). Between the trimmed V and J ends, which lost 1 base and 6 bases, there was a span of 12 bases. The CDR3 DNA follows: TGCAGTGCTAGAGCCAGGATGAAGCATGGCTACACCTTC. Its protein is CSARARMKHGYTF.

The V gene is TRBV20-1, the J gene TRBJ2-7; 13 positions agree with TRBD2. The CDR3 contains 14 residues. Trimming removed 3 bases from V and 7 bases from J; junction bases left unmatched: 6. Germline assignment: CDR1 DFQATT and CDR2 SNEGSKA (reference sequence). CDR3: CSASPPGLAGEQYF. The CDR3 DNA reads as TGCAGTGCTAGCCCCCCGGGACTAGCGGGAGAGCAGTACTTC.

Concerning this clonotype: One end of the junction fails to match germline, which may point to a read error. The CDR3 loop is CAISPPQGNTGEMFF. The CDR3 region has the DNA TGTGCCATCTCACCACCACAGGGGAACACCGGGGAGATGTTTTTT. The chain joins TRBV18 to TRBJ2-2; 7 nucleotides match TRBD1. The CDR3 sequence is 15 residues long. Germline lookup yields CDR1 KGHSH and CDR2 LQKENI.

Judged by abundance, this clonotype is medium-sized. This rearrangement joins TRBV7-2 to TRBJ2-7, with TRBD2 identical over 11 bases. Germline V lookup: CDR1 SGHTA, CDR2 FQGNSA. CDR3 size: 15 residues. V lost 1 base and J lost 7; bases outside the gene matches: 6. CDR3 sequence (DNA): TGTGCCAGCAGCTTAGATAGCGGGAGGGCCTGGGAGCAGTACTTC. Translated: CASSLDSGRAWEQYF. The whole variable domain, filled in from reference TRBV7-2 and TRBJ2-7, reads GAGVSQSPSNKVTEKGKDVELRCDPISGHTALYWYRQSLGQGLEFLIYFQGNSAPDKSGLPSDRFSAERTGGSVSTLTIQRTQQEDSAVYLCASSLDSGRAWEQYFGPGTRLTVT.

V and J are TRBV19 and TRBJ2-3; TRBD2 agrees at 12 bases. Germline CDR1 is LNHDA and CDR2 is SQIVND (reference sequence). The V segment lost 7 bases and the J segment 1 base; nucleotides outside the gene matches: 3. The CDR3 contains 15 residues. The CDR3 bases are TGTGCCAGTACCCCTAGCGGGAGGGGCACAGATACGCAGTATTTT. Protein product: CASTPSGRGTDTQYF.

J is TRBJ2-7 and V is TRBV20-1, with D perhaps matching TRBD2 (7 bases). The ends were cut back, 5 bases at V and 4 bases at J, with 15 bases in the middle. Per the germline V gene, CDR1 is DFQATT and CDR2 is SNEGSKA (reference sequence). CDR3 size: 13 residues. The CDR3 spells CSAVLGGAYEQYF. The CDR3 DNA reads as TGCAGTGCTGTGCTAGGGGGGGCGTACGAGCAGTACTTC.

This clonotype was seen once. This chain uses TRBV3-1 with TRBJ2-1; 9 nucleotides line up with TRBD2. Germline V lookup: CDR1 LGHDT, CDR2 YNNKEL (reference sequence). This CDR3 comprises 14 residues. V trimming: 4 bases; J trimming: 10 bases; junction bases outside the gene matches: 8. DNA of the CDR3: TGTGCCAGCAGCCCCCTAGCGGGGTCTCAGGAGCAGTTCTTC. Its translation is CASSPLAGSQEQFF.

With regard to this clonotype: A single base separates this from a much larger clone, so it may be a read error. CDR3 sequence: CASRLAGRSYEQYV. The CDR3 coding sequence is TGTGCCAGCAGGCTAGCGGGACGATCCTACGAGCAGTACGTC. The rearrangement links TRBV11-2 to TRBJ2-7; 9 bases line up with TRBD2. V was pared by 6 bases and J by 1 base, with 4 bases of the junction left unmatched. There are 14 residues in the CDR3. CDR1 and CDR2 from the germline V gene are SGHAT and FQNNGV.

The table lists this clonotype with many counts. The chain links TRBV7-2 to TRBJ2-7; TRBD2 agrees at 15 bases. V dropped 6 bases and J dropped 2; count of bases not matched to a gene: 8. The CDR3 consists of 17 residues. The germline V gene has CDR1 SGHTA and CDR2 FQGNSA. CDR3 loop: CASSPQGLAGGTYEQYF. CDR3 DNA sequence: TGTGCCAGCAGTCCGCAAGGACTAGCGGGAGGGACCTACGAGCAGTACTTC.

This clonotype is large by share. V gene TRBV20-1 combines with J gene TRBJ2-1; the D is unclear. Germline V CDR1 and CDR2: DFQATT, SNEGSKA (reference sequence). The V end lost 2 bases, the J end lost 9 bases, and 14 bases lay between the germline ends. The CDR3 is 13 amino acids. In DNA, the CDR3 is TGCAGTGCTAGATACTATATAGGGATTGAGCAGTTCTTC. Translation: CSARYYIGIEQFF.